Listed here are 9 T cell receptor beta chains from one sample, sequenced in a study of blood T cell repertoires in COVID-19. Assay: immunoSEQ multiplex PCR; the TCRdb copy retains only in-frame clones and omits some. Of roughly 480,000 clones in the sample, 89% were seen once. Sample: peripheral blood. The receptors come from a man between 18 and 35 years old with COVID-19, enrolled during active disease.

The chain uses TRBV27 and TRBJ1-1; D might be TRBD1 (5 bases). CDR1 and CDR2 from the germline V gene are MNHEY and SMNVEV (reference sequence). V was cut by 6 bases and J by 3 bases, with 14 bases left in between. The CDR3 has 14 residues. The CDR3 here is CASSGTGRHTEAFF. The CDR3, as DNA: TGTGCCAGCAGCGGGACTGGACGACACACTGAAGCTTTCTTT.

The CDR3 nucleotides are TGTGCCAGCAGCCATTCCGGGACTCCAGCCTACGAGCAGTACTTC. Translating it yields CASSHSGTPAYEQYF. J is TRBJ2-7 and V is TRBV3-1 (or the pseudogene TRBV3-2); D is perhaps TRBD2 (6 bases). V shed 3 bases and J shed 2 bases, with 14 bases lying between them. This CDR3 spans 15 amino acids. In germline, CDR1 is LGHDT, CDR2 YNNKEL (reference sequence).

The chain uses TRBV5-1 and TRBJ2-3, with 7 bases lining up with TRBD2. From germline, CDR1 is SGHRS and CDR2 YFSETQ. Losses at the gene ends were 4 bases for V and 9 bases for J; bases not matched to a gene: 11. CDR3 length equals 14 residues. CDR3 coding DNA: TGCGCCAGCAGCGCCGGGCCCGCGGGGGAGACGCAGTATTTT. This sequence encodes CASSAGPAGETQYF.

The chain carries TRBV13 and TRBJ2-3; 9 bases are a match to TRBD1. CDR1 and CDR2 from the germline V gene are PRHDT and FYEKMQ (reference sequence). Trimming took 4 bases from V and 4 from J; bases not matched to a gene: 3. The length of the CDR3 is 14 residues. As DNA, the CDR3 is TGTGCCAGCAGCTCAGGACAGGGGCCAGATACGCAGTATTTT. As protein: CASSSGQGPDTQYF.

The rearrangement links TRBV7-9 to TRBJ1-1, with D perhaps TRBD1 (6 bases). V was trimmed by 2 bases and J by 5 bases, leaving 15 bases between them. The CDR3 is 15 residues long. Germline assignment: CDR1 SEHNR and CDR2 FQNEAQ (reference sequence). The CDR3 DNA reads as TGTGCCAGCAGCTTACTTACAGGGAGGGGAACTGAAGCTTTCTTT. This encodes CASSLLTGRGTEAFF.

The genes are TRBV9 and TRBJ2-7; 9 nucleotides match TRBD1. Germline CDR1 SGDLS, CDR2 YYNGEE. The CDR3 loop spans 15 amino acids. Trimming took 4 bases from V and 6 from J; bases not matched to a gene: 11. The chain's CDR3 is CASSLSGTGQSEQYF. CDR3 DNA: TGTGCCAGCAGCCTTTCCGGGACAGGGCAGTCCGAGCAGTACTTC.

The chain is built from TRBV11-3 and TRBJ2-5, with 8 bases lining up with TRBD1. This CDR3 has 15 amino acids. Losses at the gene ends were 5 bases for V and 4 bases for J; bases not matched to a gene: 9. CDR1 and CDR2 from the germline V gene are SGHNT and YENEEA. The CDR3 spells CASSAGGMGIETQYF. CDR3 coding DNA: TGTGCCAGCAGCGCAGGGGGCATGGGCATAGAGACCCAGTACTTC.

The chain links TRBV11-2 to TRBJ2-2; 7 nucleotides align to TRBD2. Trimming removed 1 base from V and 4 bases from J; junction bases left unmatched: 3. The CDR3 length is 15 residues. Germline CDR1 and CDR2: SGHAT and FQNNGV. CDR3 sequence: CASSLVGGSTGELFF. In DNA, the CDR3 is TGTGCCAGCAGCTTAGTGGGGGGGAGCACCGGGGAGCTGTTTTTT.

This chain uses TRBV6-6 with TRBJ2-7, with TRBD1 matching over 11 bases. After removal of 5 bases from V and 7 bases from J, the junction contained 13 bases not matched to a gene. CDR1 is MNHNY and CDR2 is SVGAGI in the germline V gene (reference sequence). The CDR3 consists of 16 residues. Here the CDR3 DNA reads TGTGCCAGCAGTCAATTTAGGACAGGGGGCGTCGAGGAGCAGTACTTC. Translating gives CASSQFRTGGVEEQYF.